The 7 T cell receptor beta chains in this list originate from one sample, sequenced in a study of coeliac disease. Assay: immunoSEQ multiplex PCR; the TCRdb copy retains only in-frame clones and omits some. The data contain about 2,200 clones, about 61% of them singletons. Sequencing used lamina propria lymphocytes from the gut. Receptors originate from a young woman with active celiac disease.

J is TRBJ2-1 and V is TRBV7-2; D perhaps matches TRBD2 (6 bases). V was pared by 2 bases and J by 1 base, with 6 bases between. The CDR3 is made up of 14 amino acids. Germline V gene lookup returns CDR1 SGHTA and CDR2 FQGNSA. The CDR3: CASSLLASYNEQFF. CDR3 nucleotide sequence: TGTGCCAGCAGCTTACTAGCGTCCTACAATGAGCAGTTCTTC.

V usage is TRBV6-1 and J usage is TRBJ1-1, with D unresolved. Looked up from germline, CDR1 is MNHNS and CDR2 is SASEGT. Trimming cost V 5 bases and J 1 base, with 11 bases left between them. The CDR3 is 14 residues long. DNA for the CDR3: TGTGCCAGCAGTTATGTCGGGTGGAACACTGAAGCTTTCTTT. Its protein is CASSYVGWNTEAFF.

This clone was recorded only once. This chain uses TRBV2 with TRBJ2-6; D is unclear. The CDR3 is made up of 14 amino acids. Between the trimmed V and J ends, which lost 10 bases and 0 bases, there was a span of 10 bases. Germline CDR1 SNHLY, CDR2 FYNNEI. CDR3 sequence: CAILQSSGANVLTF. In nucleotides, the CDR3 is TGTGCCATTTTACAGAGCTCTGGGGCCAACGTCCTGACTTTC.

V is TRBV5-1 and J is TRBJ2-2; 10 nucleotides line up with TRBD2. Looked up from germline, CDR1 is SGHRS and CDR2 is YFSETQ. The length of the CDR3 is 16 residues. V shed 6 bases, J shed 1 base, and the junction held 6 bases outside the gene matches. CDR3 region: CASTIAGGLNTGELFF. The CDR3 nucleotides are TGCGCCAGCACCATAGCGGGAGGACTGAACACCGGGGAGCTGTTTTTT.

The chain uses TRBV27 and TRBJ2-1; D is perhaps TRBD2 (5 bases). Germline V lookup: CDR1 MNHEY, CDR2 SMNVEV (reference sequence). V was cut by 4 bases and J by 9 bases, with 10 bases left in between. CDR3 length: 12 amino acids. Written as DNA, the CDR3 is TGTGCCAGCAGTTCCCGTGGGAGTGAGCAGTTCTTC. Amino acids: CASSSRGSEQFF.

This clone was seen a handful of times. This chain joins TRBV10-3 and TRBJ1-3; D possibly corresponds to TRBD1 (5 bases). V was shortened by 8 bases and J by 0 bases, with 17 bases between the two germline ends. Germline assignment: CDR1 ENHRY and CDR2 SYGVKD. This CDR3 is built from 16 residues. The CDR3 DNA is TGTGCCATCGGCGACGGGGCGGGAGACTCTGGAAACACCATATATTTT. This sequence encodes CAIGDGAGDSGNTIYF.

This clone showed up just a few times. This chain connects TRBV6-1 to TRBJ1-2; the D gene is possibly TRBD1 (6 bases). V lost 6 bases and J lost 6, with 41 bases in between. Germline V gene data show CDR1 as MNHNS and CDR2 as SASEGT. The CDR3 has 22 amino acids. CDR3 DNA sequence: TGTGCCAGCAGCGAACTTCAGAGCATCTCGACAGGTATACAAGTGCGGGCGGATGGCTACACCTTC. Translating it yields CASSELQSISTGIQVRADGYTF.